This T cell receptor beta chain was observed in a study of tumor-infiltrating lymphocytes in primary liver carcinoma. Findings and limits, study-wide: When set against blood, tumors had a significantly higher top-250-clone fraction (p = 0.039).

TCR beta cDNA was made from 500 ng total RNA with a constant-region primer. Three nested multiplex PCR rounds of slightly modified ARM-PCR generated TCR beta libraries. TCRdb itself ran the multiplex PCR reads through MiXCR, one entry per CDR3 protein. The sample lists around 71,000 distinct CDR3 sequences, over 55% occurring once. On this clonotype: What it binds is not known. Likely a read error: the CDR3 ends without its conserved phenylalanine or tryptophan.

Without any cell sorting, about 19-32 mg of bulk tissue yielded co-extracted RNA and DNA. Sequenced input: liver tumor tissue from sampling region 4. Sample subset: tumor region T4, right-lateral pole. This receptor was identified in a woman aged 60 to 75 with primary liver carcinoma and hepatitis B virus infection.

CDR3 bases: TGCACCAGCAGTGAGGTTCTATCGGGGGAGCTGTTTTCT. Translation gives CTSSEVLSGELFS. V usage is TRBV10-1 and J usage is TRBJ2-2; no definite D call. The CDR3 is made up of 13 amino acids. CDR1 is WNHNN, CDR2 SYGVQD, per germline (reference sequence).